The present TCR beta chain was sequenced within a study of blood T cell repertoires in COVID-19 (TCRdb year 2020). About the full investigation: Collaborator samples came from the United States, Italy and Spain and covered acute and convalescent phases of COVID-19. The prospective study material was composed of cDNA or gDNA derived from T cells, B-cell-depleted T cells, or PBMCs. Subjects who had been exposed to COVID-19, were actively infected with it, or had recovered from it provided the deeply sampled blood TCRbeta repertoires that made up the dataset. The repertoires were released in a freely available public database meant as a resource for research on the immune response to SARS-CoV-2. Samples came from the ongoing ImmuneRACE study (first 160 participants) plus 1,254 subjects from 6 global collaborators. Nearly every sample came with metadata listing a de-identified subject ID, COVID-19 status, age in years and sex. Where HLA class I and class II types were available, the types were taken from metadata supplied by the sample provider, not from assay-based typing.

Whole blood was collected in K2EDTA tubes by collaborating institutions according to the institutions' own protocols. For TCRbeta analysis, collaborators shipped samples as frozen whole blood, isolated PBMCs, or DNA extracted from either of those sample types. The CDR3, from cysteine to phenylalanine, totals 17 residues. CDR3 DNA only is kept here, 51 bases in frame from base 1. CDR1 SNHLY and CDR2 FYNNEI are derived from the germline V gene. V is trimmed back by 6 bases and J by 6 bases, and the junction contains 14 bases that no gene match accounts for. Points the paper makes about the study in general: How much clinical and demographic metadata was included differed by source and by participant, and the metadata was provided uncurated.

TCRbeta CDR3 regions were amplified from genomic DNA by means of the immunoSEQ Assay, a bias-controlled multiplex PCR. As for how the authors treated the data: Within the assay, amplification of reference gene primers was used to estimate how many nucleated cells each sample contained. To quantify the absolute abundance of each unique TCRbeta CDR3 rearrangement, sequence reads were collapsed and filtered. For each sample, productive Simpson clonality was calculated as the square root of Simpson's diversity index over productive rearrangements. Entries here come from immuneACCESS through TCRdb and include only in-frame sequences with V and J called. Some clones fail to appear in such tables; in the studies checked, an unresolved V gene covers under half of the shortfall, and the cause of the remainder is unknown. That table gives V, J and clone size, and the DNA gave D and trimming. The sample includes 130,000 to 150,000 clones, with roughly 81% observed a single time. 7.5% to 9.5% of the sample lies in the top ten.

Note on this clone: Its antigen remains unidentified. No base-level quality is on record; no much larger clone is a single base apart.

The chain joins TRBV2 to TRBJ2-2; TRBD2 fits 9 bases in the junction. The sequence was obtained from a human donor with acute or convalescent COVID-19. The donor label of this sample is uncertain. Material: peripheral blood. The nucleotide sequence reads TGTGCCAGCAGGCTAGGACTAGCGACCCTGGAGGCCGGGGAGCTGTTTTTT. Protein translation: CASRLGLATLEAGELFF.